This T cell receptor beta chain stems from a study of T cells in Graves' hyperthyroidism and ophthalmopathy. Study details: Peripheral blood was collected at initial diagnosis, before any treatment. Whole-study results and caveats: The blood repertoire included most of the expanded thyroid clonotypes above 0.001.

From RNA transcripts, TCR beta CDR3 regions were amplified. When the TCR CDR3 underwent first-round RT-PCR, the HTBI primer set was used. TCRdb reanalysed the multiplex PCR reads using MiXCR and keeps one entry per CDR3 protein. The table lists under 600,000 distinct CDR3 sequences, 16% of them singletons. This CDR3 comprises 15 residues. Looked up from germline, CDR1 is SGHVS and CDR2 is FQNEAQ. Trimming cost V 3 bases and J 2 bases, with 11 bases left between them. This clonotype occurred many times. The antigen remains undetermined. Ophthalmopathy cases met thresholds of Clinical Activity Score at least 3, NOSPECS grade at least 4 and duration under 3 months. The source of the PBMCs was 10 ml of fresh peripheral blood.

This receptor was identified in a woman aged 40-49 years with Graves' ophthalmopathy. Sequenced: blood. The chain is built from TRBV7-8 and TRBJ2-1; tentatively, D is TRBD1 (5 bases). The CDR3 loop reads CASSFGREPYNEQFF. The CDR3 coding sequence is TGTGCCAGCAGCTTCGGCAGGGAACCCTACAATGAGCAGTTCTTC.